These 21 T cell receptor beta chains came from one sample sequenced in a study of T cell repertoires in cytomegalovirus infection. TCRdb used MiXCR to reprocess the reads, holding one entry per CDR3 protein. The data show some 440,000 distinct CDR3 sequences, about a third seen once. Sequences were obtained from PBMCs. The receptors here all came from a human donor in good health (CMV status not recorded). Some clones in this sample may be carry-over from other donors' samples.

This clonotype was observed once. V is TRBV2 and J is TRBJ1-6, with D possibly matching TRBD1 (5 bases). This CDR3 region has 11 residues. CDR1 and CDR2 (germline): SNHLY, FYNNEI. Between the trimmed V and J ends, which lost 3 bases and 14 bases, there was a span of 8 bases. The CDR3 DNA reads TGTGCCAGCAGTGAGAGAGGGGCCCTCCACTTT. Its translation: CASSERGALHF.

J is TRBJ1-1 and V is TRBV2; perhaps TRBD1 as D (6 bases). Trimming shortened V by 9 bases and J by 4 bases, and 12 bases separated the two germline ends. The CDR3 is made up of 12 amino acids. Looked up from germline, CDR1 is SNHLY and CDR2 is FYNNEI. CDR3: CASTGQFTEAFF. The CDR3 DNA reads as TGTGCCAGTACCGGACAGTTCACTGAAGCTTTCTTT.

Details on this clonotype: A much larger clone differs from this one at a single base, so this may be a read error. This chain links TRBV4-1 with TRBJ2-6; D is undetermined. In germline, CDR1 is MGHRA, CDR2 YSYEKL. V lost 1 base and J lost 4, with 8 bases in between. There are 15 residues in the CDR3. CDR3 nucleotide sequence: TGCGCCAGCAGCCAAGCCCCGAGCGGGGCCAACGTCCTGACTTTC. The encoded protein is CASSQAPSGANVLTF.

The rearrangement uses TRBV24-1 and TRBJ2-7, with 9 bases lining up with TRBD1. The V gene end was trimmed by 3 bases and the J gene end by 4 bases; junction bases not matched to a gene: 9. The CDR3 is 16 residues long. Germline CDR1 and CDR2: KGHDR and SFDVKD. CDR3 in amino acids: CATSDTSGTGRYEQYF. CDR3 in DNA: TGTGCCACCAGTGATACCTCCGGGACAGGGAGATACGAGCAGTACTTC.

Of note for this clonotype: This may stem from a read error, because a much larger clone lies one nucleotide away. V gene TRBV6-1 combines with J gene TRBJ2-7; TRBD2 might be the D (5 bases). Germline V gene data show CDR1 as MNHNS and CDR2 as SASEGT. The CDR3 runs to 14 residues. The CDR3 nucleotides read TGTGCCAGCAGTGTTAGGACTGGTCCCTACGAGCCGTACTTC. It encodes CASSVRTGPYEPYF.

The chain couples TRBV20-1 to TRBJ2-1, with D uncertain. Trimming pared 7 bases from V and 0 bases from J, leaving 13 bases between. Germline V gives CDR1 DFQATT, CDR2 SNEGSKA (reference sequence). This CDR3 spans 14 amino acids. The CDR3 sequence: CSVQMMSSYNEQFF. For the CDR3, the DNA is TGCAGTGTCCAAATGATGAGCTCCTACAATGAGCAGTTCTTC.

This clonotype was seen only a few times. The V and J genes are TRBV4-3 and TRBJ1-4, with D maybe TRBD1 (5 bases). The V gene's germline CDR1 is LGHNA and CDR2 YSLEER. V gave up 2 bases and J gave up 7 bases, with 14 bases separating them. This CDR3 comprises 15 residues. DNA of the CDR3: TGCGCCAGCAGCCAAAGTCTGGGGCCTGGTGAAAAACTGTTTTTT. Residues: CASSQSLGPGEKLFF.

This CDR3 is CASSSRIAHNEQFF. The CDR3 DNA reads as TGCGCCAGCAGCTCGCGGATAGCGCACAATGAGCAGTTCTTC. The chain has TRBV5-1 and TRBJ2-1, with D possibly TRBD2 on 5 matching bases. V lost 3 bases to trimming and J lost 5 bases, with 12 bases between them. Germline V gene data show CDR1 as SGHRS and CDR2 as YFSETQ. The CDR3 is 14 residues long.

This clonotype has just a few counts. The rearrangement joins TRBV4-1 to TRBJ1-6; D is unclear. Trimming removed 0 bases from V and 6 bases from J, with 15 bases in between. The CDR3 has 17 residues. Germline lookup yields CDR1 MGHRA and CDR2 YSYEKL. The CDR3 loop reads CASSQDRLDGINSPLHF. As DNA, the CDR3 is TGCGCCAGCAGCCAAGATCGGTTAGACGGAATTAATTCACCCCTCCACTTT.

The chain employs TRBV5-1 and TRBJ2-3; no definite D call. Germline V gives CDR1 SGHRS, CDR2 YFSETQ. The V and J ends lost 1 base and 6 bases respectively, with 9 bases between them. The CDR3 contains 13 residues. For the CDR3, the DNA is TGCGCCAGCAGCTTGAGTGTTGCGGATACGCAGTATTTT. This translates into CASSLSVADTQYF. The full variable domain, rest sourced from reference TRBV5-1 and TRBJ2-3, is KAGVTQTPRYLIKTRGQQVTLSCSPISGHRSVSWYQQTPGQGLQFLFEYFSETQRNKGNFPGRFSGRQFSNSRSEMNVSTLELGDSALYLCASSLSVADTQYFGPGTRLTVL.

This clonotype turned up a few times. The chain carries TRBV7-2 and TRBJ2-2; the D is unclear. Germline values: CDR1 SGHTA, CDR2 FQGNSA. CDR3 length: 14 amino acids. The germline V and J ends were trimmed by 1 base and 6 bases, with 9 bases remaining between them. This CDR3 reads CASSLELQSGELFF. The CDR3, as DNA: TGTGCCAGCAGCTTAGAGTTGCAGTCCGGGGAGCTGTTTTTT. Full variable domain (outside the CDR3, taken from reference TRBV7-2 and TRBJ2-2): GAGVSQSPSNKVTEKGKDVELRCDPISGHTALYWYRQSLGQGLEFLIYFQGNSAPDKSGLPSDRFSAERTGGSVSTLTIQRTQQEDSAVYLCASSLELQSGELFFGEGSRLTVL.

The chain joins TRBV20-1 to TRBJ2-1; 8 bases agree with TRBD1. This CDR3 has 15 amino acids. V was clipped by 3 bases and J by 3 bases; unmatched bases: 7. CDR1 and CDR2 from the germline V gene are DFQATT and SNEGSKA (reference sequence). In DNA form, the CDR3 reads TGCAGTGCTAGGATGACAGGGGCCGTCTACAATGAGCAGTTCTTC. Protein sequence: CSARMTGAVYNEQFF.

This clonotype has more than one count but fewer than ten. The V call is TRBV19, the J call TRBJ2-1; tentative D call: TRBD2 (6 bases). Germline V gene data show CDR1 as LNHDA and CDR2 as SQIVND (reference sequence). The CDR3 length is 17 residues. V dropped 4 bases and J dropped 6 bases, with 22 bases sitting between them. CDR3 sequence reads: CASSTGGSSHWGNEQFF. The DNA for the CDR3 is TGTGCCAGTAGTACTGGGGGGTCTAGCCATTGGGGCAATGAGCAGTTCTTC.

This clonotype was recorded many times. The CDR3 DNA sequence: TGTGCCAGCAGGGAGGGGGCCCGGGATGAAAAACTGTTTTTT. Its translation: CASREGARDEKLFF. This chain joins TRBV7-8 and TRBJ1-4, with 7 bases identical to TRBD1. CDR3 length equals 14 residues. Germline V gene sequence: CDR1 SGHVS, CDR2 FQNEAQ. J was trimmed by 6 bases and V by 6 bases; bases with no gene match: 7.

The CDR3 bases are TGCAGCGTTGTATCGGCCAGGTTCTATGGCTACACCTTC. It encodes CSVVSARFYGYTF. V and J are TRBV29-1 and TRBJ1-2; D uncertain. Germline assignment: CDR1 SQVTM and CDR2 ANQGSEA. Trimming took 4 bases from V and 4 from J, leaving 13 bases between them. This CDR3 is 13 amino acids long.

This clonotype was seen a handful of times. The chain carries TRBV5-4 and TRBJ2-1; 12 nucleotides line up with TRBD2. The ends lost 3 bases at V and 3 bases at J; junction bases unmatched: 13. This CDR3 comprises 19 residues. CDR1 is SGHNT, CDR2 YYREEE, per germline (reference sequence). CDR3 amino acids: CASSWPSGGAVDNYNEQFF. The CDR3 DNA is TGTGCCAGCAGCTGGCCTAGCGGGGGGGCGGTAGATAACTACAATGAGCAGTTCTTC. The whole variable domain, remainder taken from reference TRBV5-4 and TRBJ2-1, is ETGVTQSPTHLIKTRGQQVTLRCSSQSGHNTVSWYQQALGQGPQFIFQYYREEENGRGNFPPRFSGLQFPNYSSELNVNALELDDSALYLCASSWPSGGAVDNYNEQFFGPGTRLTVL.

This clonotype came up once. The CDR3 loop is CSARVSAGGNPGELFF. The CDR3 DNA reads as TGCAGTGCTAGAGTTAGTGCGGGGGGGAATCCCGGGGAGCTGTTTTTT. This rearrangement joins TRBV20-1 to TRBJ2-2, with 9 positions matching TRBD2. The germline gives CDR1 DFQATT, CDR2 SNEGSKA (reference sequence). After removal of 1 base from V and 6 bases from J, the junction contained 9 bases not matched to a gene. The CDR3 spans 16 residues.

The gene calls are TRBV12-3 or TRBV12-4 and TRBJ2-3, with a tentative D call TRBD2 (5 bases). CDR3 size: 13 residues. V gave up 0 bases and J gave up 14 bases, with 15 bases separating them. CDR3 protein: CASSLAAGASRYF. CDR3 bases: TGTGCCAGCAGTTTAGCCGCGGGCGCATCGCGGTATTTT.

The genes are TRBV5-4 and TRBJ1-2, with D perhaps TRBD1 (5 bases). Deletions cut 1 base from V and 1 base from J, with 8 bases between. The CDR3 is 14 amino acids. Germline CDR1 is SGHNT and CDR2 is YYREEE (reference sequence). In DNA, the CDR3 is TGTGCCAGCAGCTTGCAGGGAAGTAACTATGGCTACACCTTC. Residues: CASSLQGSNYGYTF.

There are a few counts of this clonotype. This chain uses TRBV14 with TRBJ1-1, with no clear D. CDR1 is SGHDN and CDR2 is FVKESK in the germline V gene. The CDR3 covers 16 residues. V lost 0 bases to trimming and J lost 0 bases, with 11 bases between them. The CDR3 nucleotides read TGTGCCAGCAGCCAAGACGTTAGTGAGCTGAACACTGAAGCTTTCTTT. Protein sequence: CASSQDVSELNTEAFF.

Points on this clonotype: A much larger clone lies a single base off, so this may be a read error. This chain's CDR3 is CASIQKTGEPYGYTF. The CDR3 DNA reads as TGCGCCAGCATCCAGAAGACAGGCGAACCCTATGGCTACACCTTC. V gene TRBV4-1 combines with J gene TRBJ1-2, with a tentative D call TRBD1 (6 bases). Trimming removed 7 bases at V and 4 bases at J, with 19 bases between. Germline V gives CDR1 MGHRA, CDR2 YSYEKL. The CDR3 spans 15 residues.